In this sample, the clone carrying this TCR beta chain turned up a few times. Its specificity is not known. Healthy bone marrow donors made up the cohort. This CDR3 has 13 residues. V was cut by 7 bases and J by 5 bases, with 17 bases left in between. In germline, CDR1 is GTSNPN, CDR2 SVGIG (reference sequence). The sample originates from a study of cytomegalovirus exposure and HLA in healthy donors. The PCR made use of 60 Vbeta and 13 Jbeta primers. The method was immunoSEQ multiplex PCR; TCRdb's version includes in-frame clones alone and lacks a portion of them. The sample carries about 180,000 clones, 80% recorded once. Points from the study as a whole: The authors listed 164 TCR beta chains as cytomegalovirus-associated. Segments of the TCR beta V type were, in most cases, productive about 90% or about 30% of the time in an earlier analysis. The dataset shows that most TCR sequences were rare, while some public TCRs occurred in many donors.

The gene calls are TRBV30 and TRBJ1-1, with D maybe TRBD1 (6 bases). The sequence was obtained from a man aged 40-55 years in good health and CMV-seronegative. Sequencing was performed on PBMCs. As DNA, the CDR3 is TGTGCCTCAAAAAGGGGCGACAGGACTGAAGCTTTCTTT. Protein product: CASKRGDRTEAFF.